This T cell receptor (beta chain) was recorded in a study of blood T cell repertoires in COVID-19. Overall study context: Acute and convalescent COVID-19 samples came from the United States, Italy and Spain. T cells, B-cell-depleted T cells, or PBMCs provided the cDNA or gDNA that served as material.

CDR1 is GTSNPN, CDR2 SVGIG, per germline (reference sequence). The CDR3 is 14 amino acids. The trim removed 2 bases at V and 2 bases at J, leaving 4 bases unmatched. Original processing notes: How many nucleated cells were present was estimated from reference gene primer amplification. Assay: immunoSEQ multiplex PCR; the TCRdb copy retains only in-frame clones and omits some. That table supplies the V and J calls and clone size; D and trimming were determined from the DNA. The sample has more than 65,000 clones; over 70% are singletons. The receptor's source is a man in his fifties or sixties with active COVID-19. Input material: peripheral blood. The rearrangement uses TRBV30 and TRBJ2-3, with 7 nucleotides matching TRBD1. The CDR3 loop is CAWSKDRNTDTQYF. CDR3 DNA: TGTGCCTGGAGTAAGGACAGGAACACAGATACGCAGTATTTT.